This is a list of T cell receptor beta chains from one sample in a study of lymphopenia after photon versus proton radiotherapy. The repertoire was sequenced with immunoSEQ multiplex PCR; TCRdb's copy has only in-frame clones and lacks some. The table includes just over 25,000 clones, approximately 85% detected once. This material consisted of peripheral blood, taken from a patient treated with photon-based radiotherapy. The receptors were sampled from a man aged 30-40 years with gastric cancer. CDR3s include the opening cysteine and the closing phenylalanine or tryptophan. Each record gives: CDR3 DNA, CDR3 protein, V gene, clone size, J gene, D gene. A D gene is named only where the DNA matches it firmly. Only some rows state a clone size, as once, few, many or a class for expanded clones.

DNA: TGTGCCAGCAGCTTAGCGGCGGGGGTGGATACGCAGTATTTT; CDR3: CASSLAAGVDTQYF; V: TRBV5-6; size: NA; J: TRBJ2-3; D: TRBD2
DNA: TGTGCCAGTAGTGGGTGGACAGGGCTGAATTCACCCCTCCACTTT; CDR3: CASSGWTGLNSPLHF; V: TRBV19; size: NA; J: TRBJ1-6; D: TRBD1
DNA: TGTGCCAGCAGCTTAAGACAGGAGAGGGACTATGAGCAGTACTTC; CDR3: CASSLRQERDYEQYF; V: TRBV7-3; size: NA; J: TRBJ2-7; D: NA
DNA: TGTGCCAGTAGTACAGCGATCTCTGGAAACACCATATATTTT; CDR3: CASSTAISGNTIYF; V: TRBV19; size: NA; J: TRBJ1-3; D: NA
DNA: TGTGCCAGCTCCCTGGGACAAAGGGTCGACGAGCAGTACTTC; CDR3: CASSLGQRVDEQYF; V: TRBV18; size: NA; J: TRBJ2-7; D: NA
DNA: TGTGCCAGCAGCTTAAAAGGGCCTCCGGGGGAGCTGTTTTTT; CDR3: CASSLKGPPGELFF; V: TRBV11-2; size: few; J: TRBJ2-2; D: NA
DNA: TGTGCCAGCAGAGACAGGACTTTCACAGATACGCAGTATTTT; CDR3: CASRDRTFTDTQYF; V: TRBV13; size: NA; J: TRBJ2-3; D: NA
DNA: TGTGCCAGCAGCTTTGCGTTGGGCAGGGGGAAGTTCTTC; CDR3: CASSFALGRGKFF; V: TRBV7-2; size: NA; J: TRBJ2-1; D: TRBD1
DNA: TGTGCCAGCACCTCACCATGGGACTCCAGCTCCTACGAGCAGTACTTC; CDR3: CASTSPWDSSSYEQYF; V: TRBV2; size: few; J: TRBJ2-7; D: NA
DNA: TGCGCCAGCAGCCTCCAGGGGGCTAACAATCAGCCCCAGCATTTT; CDR3: CASSLQGANNQPQHF; V: TRBV5-1; size: few; J: TRBJ1-5; D: TRBD1
DNA: TGTGCCAGCGGCGTAACTAGCGGATCCTACAATGAGCAGTTCTTC; CDR3: CASGVTSGSYNEQFF; V: TRBV9; size: NA; J: TRBJ2-1; D: TRBD2
DNA: TGTGCCAGCAGCCTCCACGAAGGTTCACCCCTCCACTTT; CDR3: CASSLHEGSPLHF; V: TRBV7-8; size: NA; J: TRBJ1-6; D: NA
DNA: TGTGCCAGCTCACCAGGACGGTCCTACGAGCAGTACTTC; CDR3: CASSPGRSYEQYF; V: TRBV18; size: NA; J: TRBJ2-7; D: NA
DNA: TGTGCCAGCAGCTTATCACGACAGGGCTTAGACACCGGGGAGCTGTTTTTT; CDR3: CASSLSRQGLDTGELFF; V: TRBV7-3; size: NA; J: TRBJ2-2; D: TRBD1
DNA: TGTGCCAGCAGTCTCGGACAGGGGGGAGTCGGGGACATTCAGTACTTC; CDR3: CASSLGQGGVGDIQYF; V: TRBV6-6; size: NA; J: TRBJ2-4; D: TRBD1
DNA: TGTGCCAGCAGCCTCTACGGCTCTGGGGCTCCCAATGAGCAGTTCTTC; CDR3: CASSLYGSGAPNEQFF; V: TRBV4-2; size: medium-sized; J: TRBJ2-1; D: NA
DNA: TGTGCCAGCTTGGGGGGCTCTCAATCCGAGCAGTACTTC; CDR3: CASLGGSQSEQYF; V: TRBV6-5; size: NA; J: TRBJ2-7; D: NA
DNA: TGTGCCAGCAGCCAGGACCTTATGGGTACGGGGACAAACTATGGCTACACCTTC; CDR3: CASSQDLMGTGTNYGYTF; V: TRBV28; size: NA; J: TRBJ1-2; D: NA
DNA: TGTGCCAGCAGCTCACAGGGGGCGAACACCGGGGAGCTGTTTTTT; CDR3: CASSSQGANTGELFF; V: TRBV5-5; size: NA; J: TRBJ2-2; D: TRBD1
DNA: TGTGCCAGTAGTATTTATGAGACAGGGGGCGAGGAGACCCAGTACTTC; CDR3: CASSIYETGGEETQYF; V: TRBV19; size: NA; J: TRBJ2-5; D: TRBD1
DNA: TGTGCCAGCAGTTTTTTAGCGGAAACAGATACGCAGTATTTT; CDR3: CASSFLAETDTQYF; V: TRBV7-2; size: NA; J: TRBJ2-3; D: NA
DNA: TGTGCCAGCAGCTTCGGGGATAACTCCTACGAGCAGTACTTC; CDR3: CASSFGDNSYEQYF; V: TRBV11-2; size: NA; J: TRBJ2-7; D: NA
DNA: TGCAGTGCTGCTCTACAGGGTGAGCAGTACTTC; CDR3: CSAALQGEQYF; V: TRBV20-1; size: NA; J: TRBJ2-7; D: NA
DNA: TGTGCCAGCAGCCCCACAGCGTCTCCCTACGAGCAGTACTTC; CDR3: CASSPTASPYEQYF; V: TRBV11-2; size: NA; J: TRBJ2-7; D: NA
DNA: TGCGCCAGCAGCCAAGAGAGCGGGAGGGGGCCAGATACGCAGTATTTT; CDR3: CASSQESGRGPDTQYF; V: TRBV4-1; size: NA; J: TRBJ2-3; D: TRBD2
DNA: TGCGCCAGCAGCTTACAAGGGCCTGGCACAGATACGCAGTATTTT; CDR3: CASSLQGPGTDTQYF; V: TRBV5-1; size: NA; J: TRBJ2-3; D: NA
DNA: TGTGCCAGCTCAATCAGGGGGGTGAAGGATGAGCAGTTCTTC; CDR3: CASSIRGVKDEQFF; V: TRBV18; size: NA; J: TRBJ2-1; D: NA
DNA: TGTGCCAGCAGCTATCCCCTCGGGGTAGCCGGGGAGCAGTACTTC; CDR3: CASSYPLGVAGEQYF; V: TRBV11-2; size: once; J: TRBJ2-7; D: NA
DNA: TGTGCCAGCAGTTCATTACTACCGAGCGGGGGTATAAAAAAGTACTTC; CDR3: CASSSLLPSGGIKKYF; V: TRBV27; size: NA; J: TRBJ2-7; D: TRBD2
DNA: TGTGCCAGCAGCTCCCCTGTCCAGGAGACCCAGTACTTC; CDR3: CASSSPVQETQYF; V: TRBV11-2; size: NA; J: TRBJ2-5; D: NA
DNA: TGTGCCAGCAGCCCGGGGTCCCTCCCTGAAGACATTCAGTACTTC; CDR3: CASSPGSLPEDIQYF; V: TRBV7-3; size: NA; J: TRBJ2-4; D: NA
DNA: TGCGCCAGCAGTGACCAACTAGCGGGATGGAGCTCCTACAATGAGCAGTTCTTC; CDR3: CASSDQLAGWSSYNEQFF; V: TRBV10-2; size: once; J: TRBJ2-1; D: TRBD2
DNA: TGTGCCAGCAGTTATAGCGGGAGTTACGAGCAGTACTTC; CDR3: CASSYSGSYEQYF; V: TRBV6-5; size: few; J: TRBJ2-7; D: TRBD2
DNA: TGTGCCAGCAGTTCAACGGGACGGGTGGCCGGGGAGCTGTTTTTT; CDR3: CASSSTGRVAGELFF; V: TRBV28; size: NA; J: TRBJ2-2; D: NA
DNA: TGTGCCAGCAGGGGACATGACCGCAATCAGCCCCAGCATTTT; CDR3: CASRGHDRNQPQHF; V: TRBV6-5; size: NA; J: TRBJ1-5; D: NA
DNA: TGTGCCAGCAGTTATAGCGGGAGTATGTACGAGCAGTACTTC; CDR3: CASSYSGSMYEQYF; V: TRBV6-5; size: NA; J: TRBJ2-7; D: TRBD2
DNA: TGTGCCAGTAAAAGAGCGGCCAGCTCCTACAATGAGCAGTTCTTC; CDR3: CASKRAASSYNEQFF; V: TRBV19; size: NA; J: TRBJ2-1; D: NA
DNA: TGTGCCAGCAGCGTTAACGGTCACTTAGGCGGGGAGCTGTTTTTT; CDR3: CASSVNGHLGGELFF; V: TRBV9; size: once; J: TRBJ2-2; D: NA
DNA: TGCGCCAGCAGCTTAACGACAGGGGCCCTCTACGAGCAGTACTTC; CDR3: CASSLTTGALYEQYF; V: TRBV5-1; size: NA; J: TRBJ2-7; D: TRBD1
DNA: TGTGCCAGCACCCCTGACAAGAACACTGAAGCTTTCTTT; CDR3: CASTPDKNTEAFF; V: TRBV5-4; size: few; J: TRBJ1-1; D: NA
DNA: TGTGCCAGCAGAAGTGACCGGGCTGCTCTCGTATTT; CDR3: CASRSDRAALVF; V: TRBV27; size: NA; J: TRBJ2-3; D: NA
DNA: TGTGCCAGCAGTTACGGGGCCTCCTACGAGCAGTACTTC; CDR3: CASSYGASYEQYF; V: TRBV6-6; size: NA; J: TRBJ2-7; D: NA
DNA: TGTGCCAGCAGTTCTCCGGGACTTAGCACAGATACGCAGTATTTT; CDR3: CASSSPGLSTDTQYF; V: TRBV27; size: NA; J: TRBJ2-3; D: NA
DNA: TGTGCCAGCAGTGCGGCCGGGACAGGGGACGGCGGGGAGCTGTTTTTT; CDR3: CASSAAGTGDGGELFF; V: TRBV6-1; size: medium-sized; J: TRBJ2-2; D: TRBD1
DNA: TGTGCCAGCAGGCAGTTGGGACTAGCGGGAGTGACAGATACGCAGTATTTT; CDR3: CASRQLGLAGVTDTQYF; V: TRBV14; size: NA; J: TRBJ2-3; D: TRBD2
DNA: TGCAGCGTTGCAAGAGACAATGAGCAGTTCTTC; CDR3: CSVARDNEQFF; V: TRBV29-1; size: once; J: TRBJ2-1; D: NA
DNA: TGTGCCAGCTCACCCTCCAGGGTTGGAACTGAAGCTTTCTTT; CDR3: CASSPSRVGTEAFF; V: TRBV18; size: NA; J: TRBJ1-1; D: NA
DNA: TGTGCCAGCAGCCCCGCCGAACTAGCGGGAGGTCTGTTCTTC; CDR3: CASSPAELAGGLFF; V: TRBV7-9; size: NA; J: TRBJ2-1; D: TRBD2
DNA: TGTGCCAGCAGCTTAAGTAGAGACTCTGGAAACACCATATATTTT; CDR3: CASSLSRDSGNTIYF; V: TRBV7-6; size: NA; J: TRBJ1-3; D: NA
DNA: TGTGCCAGCAGCCAGGGGGTCGGAGGTGGAGAGACCCAGTACTTC; CDR3: CASSQGVGGGETQYF; V: TRBV7-2; size: NA; J: TRBJ2-5; D: TRBD1